The 8 T cell receptor beta chains listed next were all sequenced from one sample in a study of cytotoxic CD8 clonotypes in ibrutinib-treated CLL. Produced via immunoSEQ multiplex PCR; TCRdb's table is partial and in-frame only. The sample includes around 40,000 clones, around 70% of them seen just once. This material consisted of PBMCs, taken at disease progression, from a patient treated with ibrutinib. These receptors all come from a human donor with chronic lymphocytic leukemia.

The gene calls are TRBV25-1 and TRBJ1-1, with D unclear. V was trimmed by 10 bases and J by 1 base, leaving 10 bases between them. The CDR3 runs to 12 residues. Per the germline V gene, CDR1 is MGHDK and CDR2 is SYGVNS. CDR3 amino acids: CATATRNTEAFF. The CDR3 DNA sequence: TGTGCCACGGCGACGAGGAACACTGAAGCTTTCTTT.

The chain carries TRBV27 and TRBJ2-7, with D perhaps matching TRBD2 (6 bases). The CDR3 is 15 amino acids. V shed 5 bases and J shed 0 bases, with 14 bases lying between them. The germline gives CDR1 MNHEY, CDR2 SMNVEV (reference sequence). The CDR3, as DNA: TGTGCCAGCAGTCTTACGCTGGGGGGCTCCTACGAGCAGTACTTC. Its protein product is CASSLTLGGSYEQYF.

J is TRBJ1-4 and V is TRBV11-2; a weak D match, TRBD1 (6 bases). V lost 5 bases and J lost 5, with 18 bases in between. The CDR3 length is 16 residues. CDR1 is SGHAT, CDR2 FQNNGV, per germline. In DNA form, the CDR3 reads TGTGCCAGCAGCAACGGACAGACTAGGTTAAATGAAAAACTGTTTTTT. Its translation is CASSNGQTRLNEKLFF.

The chain recombines TRBV2 with TRBJ2-1; D uncertain. Trimming took 6 bases from V and 7 from J, leaving 13 bases between them. Germline V lookup: CDR1 SNHLY, CDR2 FYNNEI. The CDR3 length is 13 residues. CDR3 sequence: CASRARLFNEQFF. As DNA, the CDR3 is TGTGCCAGCAGGGCAAGACTTTTTAATGAGCAGTTCTTC.

This clone turned up a few times. V gene TRBV14 combines with J gene TRBJ2-2, with D perhaps TRBD1 (6 bases). The CDR3 runs to 18 residues. V lost 1 base, J lost 2 bases, and 17 bases lay in between. Germline V gene sequence: CDR1 SGHDN, CDR2 FVKESK. The CDR3 region is CASSQGPAWGPNTGELFF. The DNA of the CDR3 is TGTGCCAGCAGCCAAGGGCCCGCCTGGGGGCCTAACACCGGGGAGCTGTTTTTT.

Only a few counts were recorded for this clone. The CDR3 nucleotides are TGTGCCAGCAGCCAGGCTAGCGGGGGGAACACCGGGGAGCTGTTTTTT. Its translation: CASSQASGGNTGELFF. The V gene is TRBV4-2, the J gene TRBJ2-2; TRBD2 matches 10 bases. Trimming at V came to 3 bases and at J to 1 base, leaving 2 bases not matched to a gene. Germline loops: CDR1 LGHNA, CDR2 YNFKEQ. The CDR3 is made up of 16 amino acids.

The chain is built from TRBV2 and TRBJ2-7; a possible D gene is TRBD2 (5 bases). The CDR3 length is 15 residues. The ends were cut back, 3 bases at V and 2 bases at J, with 14 bases in the middle. The V gene's germline CDR1 is SNHLY and CDR2 FYNNEI. The DNA of the CDR3 is TGTGCCAGCAGTGACCGAGTAGCGTGGACCTACGAGCAGTACTTC. Translating it yields CASSDRVAWTYEQYF.

The V call is TRBV5-6, the J call TRBJ2-1; D not certain. The V end lost 4 bases, the J end lost 8 bases, and 13 bases lay between the germline ends. The CDR3 is 13 residues long. The germline V gene has CDR1 SGHDT and CDR2 YYEEEE. In nucleotides, the CDR3 is TGTGCCAGCAGCCGCGTGGCCTTGGATGAGCAGTTCTTC. Amino acid sequence: CASSRVALDEQFF.